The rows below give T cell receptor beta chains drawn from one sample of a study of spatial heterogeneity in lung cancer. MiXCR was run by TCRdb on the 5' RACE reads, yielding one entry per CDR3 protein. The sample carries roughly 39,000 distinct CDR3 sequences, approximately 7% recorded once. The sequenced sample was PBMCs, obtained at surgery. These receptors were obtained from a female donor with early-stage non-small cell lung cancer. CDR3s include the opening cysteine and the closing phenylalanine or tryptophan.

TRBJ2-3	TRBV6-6	CASSYPYGGGSDTQYF
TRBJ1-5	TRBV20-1	CSARDPGRDGQPQHF
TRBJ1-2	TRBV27	CASSRGGQYGYTF
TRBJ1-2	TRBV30	CAWSTGTGSVGYTF
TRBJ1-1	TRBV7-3	CASSLAGTRTEAFF
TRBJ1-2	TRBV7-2	CASSLQPTGGYTF
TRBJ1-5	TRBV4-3	CASSQDSDRGDQPQHF
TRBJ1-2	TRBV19	CASSIARFDRYGYTF
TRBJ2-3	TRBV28	CASSSRGGASDTQYF
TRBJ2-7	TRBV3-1	CASSQDGGSSLQYF
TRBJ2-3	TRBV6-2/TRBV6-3	CASSSRQTSGTDTQYF
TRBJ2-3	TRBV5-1	CASSPGQRNTQYF
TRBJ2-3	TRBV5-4	CASSPGGSGRSTDTQYF
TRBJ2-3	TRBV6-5	CASSSGLASQYF
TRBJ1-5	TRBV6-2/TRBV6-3	CASSYMGNLAPRQPQHF
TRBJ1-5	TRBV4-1	CASSQVEGASNQPQHF
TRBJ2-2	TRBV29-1	CSVEARPETGELFF
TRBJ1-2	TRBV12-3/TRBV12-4	CASSRGGDGDYGYTF
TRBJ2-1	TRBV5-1	CASSSRWSSYNEQFF
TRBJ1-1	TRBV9	CASNNRDSDVEAFF
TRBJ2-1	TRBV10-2	CASSLNTYNEQFF
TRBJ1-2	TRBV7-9	CASSLDPEYYGYTF